This TCR beta chain was profiled in a study of molecular identifiers for immune sequencing clone quantification. A remark on this clonotype: What it binds is not known.

It was with previously described methods and listed TCR primers that bulk TCR libraries were made. TCRdb analysed the PCR reads with MiXCR anew, one entry per CDR3 protein. The data hold about 300,000 distinct CDR3 sequences, with 20% to 25% observed a single time. Study-level findings and limits: Sharing of a barcode by identical TCR molecules could cause highly expanded clone sizes to be underestimated.

The CDR3 is 17 amino acids. V was pared by 4 bases and J by 6 bases, with 15 bases of the junction left unmatched. The germline V gene encodes CDR1 LNHNV and CDR2 YYDKDF (reference sequence). The V gene is TRBV15, the J gene TRBJ1-2, with TRBD1 matching over 9 bases. This sequence was found in a human donor in good health. Some libraries in this study had Jurkat cell RNA spiked in. Material: naive CD8+ T cells from blood, with Jurkat cell RNA spiked in. Subset given: FACS-sorted CD8+CD4-CCR7+CD45RA+ naive T cells. CDR3 residues: CATSTTPPPGQGDGYTF. The CDR3, as DNA: TGTGCCACCAGCACTACCCCCCCCCCGGGACAGGGAGATGGCTACACCTTC. Full variable domain (remainder filled in from reference TRBV15 and TRBJ1-2): DAMVIQNPRYQVTQFGKPVTLSCSQTLNHNVMYWYQQKSSQAPKLLFHYYDKDFNNEADTPDNFQSRRPNTSFCFLDIRSPGLGDTAMYLCATSTTPPPGQGDGYTFGSGTRLTVV.